The clone carrying this T cell receptor beta chain was counted a few times. Its target is unknown. The data belong to a study of T cell repertoires in cytomegalovirus infection. Looking at the study overall: Public TCR beta signatures indicated both CMV infection and matching HLA type.

CDR3 length equals 12 residues. The germline V and J ends were trimmed by 3 bases and 0 bases, with 3 bases remaining between them. In germline, CDR1 is SEHNR, CDR2 FQNEAQ (reference sequence). Study-level findings and limits: Clonotype analysis showed dominance of the ex vivo response by HLA-C-restricted CMV-specific TCR beta clonotypes.

TCRdb redid the calling of the reads with MiXCR, one entry per CDR3 protein. The data contain approximately 34,000 distinct CDR3 sequences, over 50% of them singletons. Sequenced material: CD8+ T cells from cultured PBMCs, taken from culture after CMV antigen stimulation. This TCR derives from a human donor in good health (CMV status not recorded). Some clones in this sample may be carry-over from other donors' samples. The chain has TRBV7-9 and TRBJ2-7, with D unclear. The CDR3 spells CASSLNSYEQYF. DNA of the CDR3: TGTGCCAGCAGCTTGAACTCCTACGAGCAGTACTTC.